This T cell receptor beta chain derives from a study of cytotoxic CD8 clonotypes in ibrutinib-treated CLL. The overall study: On average, each sample had 255,043 productive templates and more than 75,000 productive rearrangements.

About this clone itself: What it binds is not known.

Whole-study findings and limits: Before falling back toward baseline at progression, clonality had risen at the time of ibrutinib response. Public clonotypes showed up rarely, and on treatment they shrank or held steady.

With sequencing, the targeted depth ranged from 1 in 200,000 to 1 in 1 million T cells. The table came from immunoSEQ multiplex PCR; TCRdb's copy has only in-frame clones and leaves some out. The sample has some 40,000 clones, around 63% seen once. The sequence was obtained from a human donor with chronic lymphocytic leukemia. The sequencing here drew on PBMCs, taken at disease progression, from a patient treated with ibrutinib.

In nucleotides, the CDR3 is TGCGCCAGCAGTCCTCCCACCAGGGAAAGCTACGAGCAGTACTTC. Translated: CASSPPTRESYEQYF. The chain is built from TRBV23-1 and TRBJ2-7; D might be TRBD1 (5 bases). TRBV23-1 is an ORF for which the function is uncertain. Trimming shortened V by 4 bases and J by 3 bases, and 16 bases separated the two germline ends. This CDR3 has 15 residues.